The 23 T cell receptor beta chains below all came from one sample that was sequenced in a study of blood T cell repertoires in COVID-19. Some clones are missing from TCRdb's copy, which holds only in-frame ones; the method was immunoSEQ multiplex PCR. The data show over 200,000 clones, about 85% seen once. The sample was peripheral blood. These receptors were taken from a woman at least 80 years old with acute or convalescent COVID-19.

The chain recombines TRBV27 with TRBJ1-5, with 11 nucleotides matching TRBD1. The V and J ends lost 5 bases and 4 bases, in that order; junction bases with no gene match: 7. From germline, CDR1 is MNHEY and CDR2 SMNVEV (reference sequence). This CDR3 is built from 16 residues. CDR3 residues: CASSTAGTGGNQPQHF. CDR3 coding DNA: TGTGCCAGCAGTACCGCGGGGACAGGGGGGAATCAGCCCCAGCATTTT.

This sequence joins TRBV5-1 and TRBJ2-7; TRBD2 matches at 13 bases. V lost 4 bases, J lost 9 bases, and 13 bases stayed unmatched. Per germline, CDR1 SGHRS and CDR2 YFSETQ. The CDR3 length is 16 residues. CDR3 in amino acids: CASSPGLAGASGGQYF. The CDR3 region has the DNA TGCGCCAGCAGCCCCGGACTAGCGGGGGCCTCCGGGGGGCAGTACTTC.

CDR3 sequence (DNA): TGTGCCAGCAGCCTAGACAGGTCTGGAAACACCATATATTTT. It yields the protein CASSLDRSGNTIYF. This chain connects TRBV9 to TRBJ1-3; D is perhaps TRBD1 (6 bases). There are 14 residues in the CDR3. Germline values: CDR1 SGDLS, CDR2 YYNGEE. The V end lost 4 bases, the J end lost 1 base, and 9 bases lay between the germline ends.

V is TRBV7-8 and J is TRBJ2-5; D uncertain. Germline CDR1 SGHVS, CDR2 FQNEAQ. V lost 1 base and J 5 bases, leaving 14 bases between the germline ends. CDR3 length: 15 residues. CDR3 DNA sequence: TGTGCCAGCAGCTTAGGAACCGGGTCCGGGGAGACCCAGTACTTC. It yields the protein CASSLGTGSGETQYF.

The chain links TRBV5-1 to TRBJ2-3; tentatively, D is TRBD1 (6 bases). V dropped 7 bases and J dropped 6 bases, with 18 bases sitting between them. CDR3 length: 14 residues. Per the germline V gene, CDR1 is SGHRS and CDR2 is YFSETQ. The CDR3 DNA sequence: TGCGCCAGCGGAGAGGCAGGGGAGCGGGATACGCAGTATTTT. This translates into CASGEAGERDTQYF.

This chain uses TRBV19 with TRBJ2-3; a possible D gene is TRBD1 (6 bases). Trimming pared 6 bases from V and 0 bases from J, leaving 10 bases between. Germline values: CDR1 LNHDA, CDR2 SQIVND (reference sequence). The CDR3 runs to 14 residues. CDR3 sequence reads: CASREGTSTDTQYF. The DNA of the CDR3 is TGTGCCAGTAGAGAGGGGACAAGCACAGATACGCAGTATTTT.

The V call is TRBV30, the J call TRBJ2-5, with D possibly matching TRBD1 (6 bases). Germline values: CDR1 GTSNPN, CDR2 SVGIG (reference sequence). This CDR3 has 17 residues. Trimming stripped 0 bases from V and 0 bases from J, with 17 bases between. In DNA, the CDR3 is TGTGCCTGGAGTGTACAGATTGGACAGCCCCACCAAGAGACCCAGTACTTC. This codes for CAWSVQIGQPHQETQYF.

The V gene is TRBV6-5, the J gene TRBJ1-2; a weak D match, TRBD1 (6 bases). Germline CDR1 reads MNHEY; CDR2 reads SVGAGI. V was trimmed by 5 bases and J by 4 bases, leaving 14 bases between them. This CDR3 is built from 14 residues. The CDR3 here is CASSLGGGGYGYTF. Here the CDR3 DNA reads TGTGCCAGCAGTCTTGGGGGGGGCGGCTATGGCTACACCTTC.

The rearrangement uses TRBV10-1 and TRBJ1-2; TRBD1 aligns across 7 bases. Trimming removed 6 bases from V and 3 bases from J; junction bases left unmatched: 4. Germline-derived CDR1 and CDR2 are WNHNN and SYGVQD (reference sequence). The CDR3 consists of 13 residues. This CDR3 reads CASSPGTDYGYTF. In DNA, the CDR3 is TGCGCCAGCAGCCCCGGGACAGACTATGGCTACACCTTC.

This clone was seen many times. The rearrangement uses TRBV27 and TRBJ1-5; D is ambiguous. Germline lookup yields CDR1 MNHEY and CDR2 SMNVEV (reference sequence). The CDR3 length is 13 residues. The V end was cut by 11 bases, the J end by 0 bases, with 11 bases between. The CDR3 here is CASSGDSNQPQHF. The CDR3 region has the DNA TGTGCCTCGTCGGGAGATAGCAATCAGCCCCAGCATTTT.

V usage is TRBV5-5 and J usage is TRBJ2-3; D gene unclear. The CDR3 covers 14 residues. Germline V lookup: CDR1 SGHKS, CDR2 YYEKEE (reference sequence). Trimming took off 4 bases at V and 5 bases at J, with 14 bases between the two ends. The CDR3 loop reads CASSTSAPVDTQYF. CDR3 DNA sequence: TGTGCCAGCAGCACCAGCGCCCCGGTAGATACGCAGTATTTT. The variable domain in full, with the rest retrieved from reference TRBV5-5 and TRBJ2-3, is DAGVTQSPTHLIKTRGQQVTLRCSPISGHKSVSWYQQVLGQGPQFIFQYYEKEERGRGNFPDRFSARQFPNYSSELNVNALLLGDSALYLCASSTSAPVDTQYFGPGTRLTVL.

The chain combines TRBV25-1 with TRBJ1-6; D gene ambiguous. Germline V CDR1 and CDR2: MGHDK, SYGVNS. Deletions cut 0 bases from V and 8 bases from J, with 14 bases between. The CDR3 is 16 residues long. The CDR3 here is CASSEYPGIGDSPLHF. In DNA, the CDR3 is TGTGCCAGCAGTGAATATCCCGGGATCGGGGATTCACCCCTCCACTTT.

About this clone itself: This specimen includes other DNA sequences encoding the same CDR3. The chain recombines TRBV19 with TRBJ1-2, with D possibly TRBD1 on 6 matching bases. Germline CDR1 and CDR2: LNHDA and SQIVND (reference sequence). This CDR3 has 15 residues. Between the trimmed V and J ends, which lost 5 bases and 4 bases, there was a span of 17 bases. CDR3 sequence (DNA): TGTGCCAGTAGTTCTTCAGGGGAGAGTATCTATGGCTACACCTTC. Protein: CASSSSGESIYGYTF.

There are a few counts of this clone. This sample includes further DNA sequences coding for the same CDR3. The V call is TRBV2, the J call TRBJ2-7; 9 bases agree with TRBD2. The CDR3 extends over 13 amino acids. Germline-derived CDR1 and CDR2 are SNHLY and FYNNEI. The J segment lost 3 bases and the V segment lost 6 bases, leaving 3 bases of the junction unmatched. The CDR3 DNA reads as TGTGCCAGCAGGGATAGCGGGAGCTACGAGCAGTACTTC. Protein: CASRDSGSYEQYF. Full variable domain (rest looked up from reference TRBV2 and TRBJ2-7): EPEVTQTPSHQVTQMGQEVILRCVPISNHLYFYWYRQILGQKVEFLVSFYNNEISEKSEIFDDQFSVERPDGSNFTLKIRSTKLEDSAMYFCASRDSGSYEQYFGPGTRLTVT.

This clone has a single count. The V and J genes are TRBV18 and TRBJ2-2; TRBD1 might be the D (6 bases). V lost 3 bases and J lost 0, with 8 bases in between. The germline gives CDR1 KGHSH, CDR2 LQKENI. The CDR3 is made up of 15 amino acids. CDR3 region: CASSPWTANTGELFF. DNA of the CDR3: TGTGCCAGCTCACCTTGGACAGCGAACACCGGGGAGCTGTTTTTT.

J is TRBJ1-2 and V is TRBV7-9; D not certain. The germline V gene encodes CDR1 SEHNR and CDR2 FQNEAQ (reference sequence). Trimming left V 5 bases short and J 3 bases short, with 13 bases between. The CDR3 runs to 14 residues. The CDR3 loop is CASSGSTAYYGYTF. The CDR3 DNA follows: TGTGCCAGCAGCGGTTCCACAGCTTACTATGGCTACACCTTC.

V gene TRBV19 combines with J gene TRBJ2-1, with D tentatively TRBD2 (5 bases). The CDR3 runs to 13 residues. Trimming stripped 11 bases from V and 4 bases from J, with 15 bases between. Germline V gives CDR1 LNHDA, CDR2 SQIVND (reference sequence). CDR3 nucleotide sequence: TGTGCCGTCTCCGGCGGGCGATACAATGAGCAGTTCTTC. Its protein is CAVSGGRYNEQFF. The whole variable domain, filled in from reference TRBV19 and TRBJ2-1, reads DGGITQSPKYLFRKEGQNVTLSCEQNLNHDAMYWYRQDPGQGLRLIYYSQIVNDFQKGDIAEGYSVSREKKESFPLTVTSAQKNPTAFYLCAVSGGRYNEQFFGPGTRLTVL.

This sequence joins TRBV28 and TRBJ2-1; TRBD2 might be the D (6 bases). With 3 bases removed from V and 4 bases from J, the gap between germline ends came to 10 bases. The CDR3 length is 14 residues. Germline loops: CDR1 MDHEN, CDR2 SYDVKM. As DNA, the CDR3 is TGTGCCAGCAGTTTTGCGGGGCGTTACAATGAGCAGTTCTTC. Its protein is CASSFAGRYNEQFF.

As concerns this clone: The sample contains more than one DNA sequence encoding this CDR3. The V and J genes are TRBV5-4 and TRBJ2-6, with D unresolved. Between the trimmed V and J ends, which lost 0 bases and 0 bases, there was a span of 4 bases. Germline loops: CDR1 SGHNT, CDR2 YYREEE (reference sequence). The length of the CDR3 is 15 residues. For the CDR3, the DNA is TGTGCCAGCAGCTTGGCTTACTCTGGGGCCAACGTCCTGACTTTC. Translated: CASSLAYSGANVLTF.

The chain carries TRBV6-6 and TRBJ1-1, with TRBD1 as a possible D gene (6 bases). This CDR3 is built from 14 residues. Germline CDR1 is MNHNY and CDR2 is SVGAGI (reference sequence). V was clipped by 9 bases and J by 8 bases, with 22 bases between them. DNA for the CDR3: TGTGCCAGTTACCCGGGACATGGCTCTTCCGAAGCTTTCTTT. Protein product: CASYPGHGSSEAFF.

V and J are TRBV2 and TRBJ1-6; 7 nucleotides match TRBD1. The length of the CDR3 is 14 residues. V lost 4 bases, J lost 10 bases, and 7 bases stayed unmatched. From germline, CDR1 is SNHLY and CDR2 FYNNEI. CDR3 in amino acids: CASSVDRLESPLHF. In nucleotides, the CDR3 is TGTGCCAGCAGTGTGGACAGGTTGGAGTCACCCCTCCACTTT.

This chain joins TRBV12-3 or TRBV12-4 and TRBJ2-7; perhaps TRBD1 as D (5 bases). The ends were cut back, 6 bases at V and 3 bases at J, with 6 bases in the middle. The CDR3 has 11 amino acids. CDR3 amino acids: CASRTGYEQYF. CDR3 bases: TGTGCCAGCAGAACAGGCTACGAGCAGTACTTC.

This clone appeared a few times. This chain connects TRBV7-3 to TRBJ2-7; 8 positions agree with TRBD2. This CDR3 comprises 14 residues. Looked up from germline, CDR1 is SGHTA and CDR2 is FQGTGA. The trim removed 2 bases at V and 4 bases at J, leaving 4 bases unmatched. CDR3 sequence (DNA): TGTGCCAGCAGCTTATCAGCGGGAGCGTACGAGCAGTACTTC. This translates into CASSLSAGAYEQYF.